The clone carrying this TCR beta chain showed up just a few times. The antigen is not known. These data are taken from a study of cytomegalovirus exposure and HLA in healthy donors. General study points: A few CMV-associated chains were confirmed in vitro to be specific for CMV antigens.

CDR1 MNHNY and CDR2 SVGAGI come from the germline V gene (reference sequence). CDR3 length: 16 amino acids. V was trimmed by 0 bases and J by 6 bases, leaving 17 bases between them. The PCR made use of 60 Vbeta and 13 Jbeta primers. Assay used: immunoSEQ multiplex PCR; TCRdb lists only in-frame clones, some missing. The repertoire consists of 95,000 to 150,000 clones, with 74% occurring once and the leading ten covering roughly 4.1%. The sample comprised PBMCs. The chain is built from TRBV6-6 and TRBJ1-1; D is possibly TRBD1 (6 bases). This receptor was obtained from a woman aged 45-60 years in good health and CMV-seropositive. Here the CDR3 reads CASSYSGIGGKSEAFF. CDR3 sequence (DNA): TGTGCCAGCAGTTACTCGGGTATAGGGGGTAAATCTGAAGCTTTCTTT.